These T cell receptor beta chains were read from a single sample in a study of cytomegalovirus exposure and HLA in healthy donors. The protocol was immunoSEQ multiplex PCR, while the TCRdb copy is restricted to in-frame clones and leaves out a portion. The repertoire holds fewer than 150,000 clones, about four fifths seen once, with about 3.9% in the top ten. The sequenced sample consisted of PBMCs. These receptors were obtained from a man aged 35-49 years in good health and CMV-seropositive. Each CDR3 is given with its conserved first and last residue. The D gene is left open where the match is weak. Size tells how often a clone was seen (once, few, many) or the class of an expanded clone, and some rows leave it out.

cdr3_nt cdr3_aa d_call j_call clone_size v_call
TGTGCCAGCAGCCAAGGAAAGGGCCGGGGGATCACTGAAGCTTTCTTT CASSQGKGRGITEAFF - TRBJ1-1 - TRBV14
TGTGCCAGCAGCTTAGATTTAGCTGGCTACACCTTC CASSLDLAGYTF - TRBJ1-2 few TRBV11-3
TGTGCCATCTTCCAAATGGGGGCAGGGGGCGCCTATACCGGGGAGCTGTTTTTT CAIFQMGAGGAYTGELFF TRBD1 TRBJ2-2 - TRBV10-3
TGTGCCAGCAGCCCTACGGGGGTCGGGGATGGCTACACCTTC CASSPTGVGDGYTF - TRBJ1-2 - TRBV11-2
TGTGCCACCAGCAGTCCGGTAGGGACAGGGCATGGCGAGACCCAGTACTTC CATSSPVGTGHGETQYF TRBD1 TRBJ2-5 - TRBV15
TGTGCCAGTAAACCTCCTGGGACGACAGGATATGGCTACACCTTC CASKPPGTTGYGYTF - TRBJ1-2 - TRBV2
TGTGCCAGCAGTCTTTTATTTTACGAGCAGTACTTC CASSLLFYEQYF - TRBJ2-7 few TRBV6-1
TGTGCCAGCAGCCACAGGGGAAGAACAGATACGCAGTATTTT CASSHRGRTDTQYF TRBD1 TRBJ2-3 - TRBV11-3
TGTGCCAGCAGTGTAAGACTAGCGGGAACAGATACGCAGTATTTT CASSVRLAGTDTQYF TRBD2 TRBJ2-3 - TRBV28
TGTGCCAGCAGCGGGATATTTGCCATAGGGGTAGGCTACACCTTC CASSGIFAIGVGYTF - TRBJ1-2 - TRBV5-6
TGTGCCAGCAGTGTGGCGGGAGGTTTCGAGTCCTACGAGCAGTACTTC CASSVAGGFESYEQYF TRBD2 TRBJ2-7 - TRBV6-1
TGTGCCAGCAGCTCCCGAGCAGCGGACACTGAAGCTTTCTTT CASSSRAADTEAFF - TRBJ1-1 - TRBV5-5
TGTGCCAGTAGCGGCGTGCTAGCGGGAGGGCCCGAGGGGGAGACCCAGTACTTC CASSGVLAGGPEGETQYF TRBD2 TRBJ2-5 - TRBV19
TGCGCCAGCAGCTTGGAACAGGGGTCCCACGAGCAGTACTTC CASSLEQGSHEQYF TRBD1 TRBJ2-7 few TRBV5-1
TGTGCCAGCTCACCGCTGGTTGGAACAGGATACATTCAGTACTTC CASSPLVGTGYIQYF - TRBJ2-4 once TRBV18
TGTGCCACCAGCCCTCGGACAGCAGGGGAGGAAAAACTGTTTTTT CATSPRTAGEEKLFF - TRBJ1-4 once TRBV15
TGTGCCAGTAGTGTCGGGGACAGGCCTAGGGGGGAAGCTTTCTTT CASSVGDRPRGEAFF TRBD1 TRBJ1-1 - TRBV9